These 21 T cell receptor beta chains were sequenced from one sample in a study of response to subunit inactivated influenza vaccine. TCRdb redid the calling of the RT-PCR reads with MiXCR, one entry per CDR3 protein. The table has 300,000 to 350,000 distinct CDR3 sequences, around 22% seen once. The sample consisted of PBMCs from blood, taken 21 months after vaccination. The receptors here all came from a man aged 45-69 years who received an inactivated influenza vaccine.

This clonotype was seen a few times. The chain has TRBV18 and TRBJ1-5; D is undetermined. Germline CDR1 and CDR2: KGHSH and LQKENI. The CDR3 covers 15 residues. Deletions cut 2 bases from V and 2 bases from J, with 10 bases between. CDR3 nucleotide sequence: TGTGCCAGCTCACCATCCGGGAATCGCAATCAGCCCCAGCATTTT. Protein sequence: CASSPSGNRNQPQHF.

This clonotype was detected a few times. The V gene is TRBV12-3 or TRBV12-4, the J gene TRBJ2-7, with TRBD1 as a possible D gene (5 bases). CDR3 size: 13 residues. Trimming stripped 6 bases from V and 0 bases from J, with 9 bases between. DNA for the CDR3: TGTGCCAGCAGCCCACAGGTCTCCTACGAGCAGTACTTC. Translation gives CASSPQVSYEQYF.

This clonotype was recorded at least ten times. The J gene is TRBJ1-1, the V gene TRBV14; D not resolved. The germline V gene has CDR1 SGHDN and CDR2 FVKESK. The CDR3 has 13 residues. V was shortened by 5 bases and J by 5 bases, with 12 bases between the two germline ends. Here the CDR3 reads CASSARLLTEAFF. The CDR3, as DNA: TGTGCCAGCAGCGCGCGACTTTTGACTGAAGCTTTCTTT.

This clonotype was observed a handful of times. The chain couples TRBV29-1 to TRBJ1-1; D is ambiguous. The V and J ends lost 4 bases and 5 bases respectively, with 14 bases between them. Germline V lookup: CDR1 SQVTM, CDR2 ANQGSEA. CDR3 length: 13 residues. The CDR3 coding sequence is TGCAGCGTTGTTTACGGAGCGGGAACTGAAGCTTTCTTT. The encoded protein is CSVVYGAGTEAFF.

The V and J genes are TRBV6-1 and TRBJ1-6, with 8 positions matching TRBD1. V trimming: 6 bases; J trimming: 8 bases; junction bases outside the gene matches: 3. The CDR3 is 13 residues long. The germline gives CDR1 MNHNS, CDR2 SASEGT. CDR3 sequence reads: CASSGQGDSPLHF. The DNA of the CDR3 is TGTGCCAGCAGCGGACAGGGAGATTCACCCCTCCACTTT.

Ten or more counts support this clonotype. V usage is TRBV5-1 and J usage is TRBJ1-3; 7 bases are a match to TRBD1. Trimming cost V 5 bases and J 0 bases; bases outside gene matches: 5. Germline values: CDR1 SGHRS, CDR2 YFSETQ. This CDR3 has 15 residues. The CDR3 region is CASSEQGPSGNTIYF. CDR3 DNA sequence: TGCGCCAGCAGTGAACAGGGGCCCTCTGGAAACACCATATATTTT.

This chain uses TRBV3-1 with TRBJ1-2; D unresolved. The V end was cut by 4 bases, the J end by 6 bases, with 18 bases between. Germline V gene lookup returns CDR1 LGHDT and CDR2 YNNKEL (reference sequence). This CDR3 contains 15 residues. The CDR3 loop reads CASSLLASLRDGYTF. CDR3 nucleotide sequence: TGTGCCAGCAGCCTCCTGGCCAGCCTAAGGGATGGCTACACCTTC.

The chain recombines TRBV20-1 with TRBJ2-5, with 8 bases matching TRBD1. Germline CDR1 reads DFQATT; CDR2 reads SNEGSKA (reference sequence). The CDR3 is 16 amino acids. The ends lost 1 base at V and 4 bases at J; junction bases unmatched: 11. CDR3 bases: TGCAGTGCTAGAGGAGGGGCAGACAGGGGAAGAGAGACCCAGTACTTC. It codes for CSARGGADRGRETQYF.

This clonotype was picked up a small number of times. The chain joins TRBV7-9 to TRBJ2-7; D is ambiguous. The CDR3 covers 12 residues. Per the germline V gene, CDR1 is SEHNR and CDR2 is FQNEAQ (reference sequence). V was clipped by 5 bases and J by 3 bases, with 8 bases between them. CDR3 nucleotide sequence: TGTGCCAGCAGCGGCACATACTACGAGCAGTACTTC. This sequence encodes CASSGTYYEQYF.

V is TRBV18 and J is TRBJ2-1; 9 nucleotides agree with TRBD1. Germline CDR1 KGHSH, CDR2 LQKENI. CDR3 length equals 16 residues. The trim removed 4 bases at V and 2 bases at J, leaving 6 bases unmatched. The CDR3 here is CASSRSGQGTYNEQFF. The CDR3 DNA reads as TGTGCCAGCTCACGGTCGGGACAGGGTACCTACAATGAGCAGTTCTTC. Complete variable domain (other parts from reference TRBV18 and TRBJ2-1): NAGVMQNPRHLVRRRGQEARLRCSPMKGHSHVYWYRQLPEEGLKFMVYLQKENIIDESGMPKERFSAEFPKEGPSILRIQQVVRGDSAAYFCASSRSGQGTYNEQFFGPGTRLTVL.

This clonotype was seen a single time. V and J are TRBV5-6 and TRBJ2-1, with TRBD2 matching over 10 bases. The CDR3 has 18 amino acids. Germline loops: CDR1 SGHDT, CDR2 YYEEEE. Trimming cost V 3 bases and J 8 bases; bases outside gene matches: 17. CDR3 in amino acids: CASSSPTVLAGDRDEQFF. DNA of the CDR3: TGTGCCAGCAGCTCGCCCACCGTTCTAGCGGGAGATAGAGATGAGCAGTTCTTC.

The rearrangement uses TRBV10-3 and TRBJ2-3; 8 bases map to TRBD2. This CDR3 comprises 14 residues. The J segment lost 4 bases and the V segment lost 6 bases, leaving 6 bases of the junction unmatched. Germline CDR1 reads ENHRY; CDR2 reads SYGVKD. Here the CDR3 reads CAIRDSGVADTQYF. The CDR3, as DNA: TGTGCCATCAGGGATAGCGGGGTGGCAGATACGCAGTATTTT.

This rearrangement joins TRBV7-9 to TRBJ2-3; 7 positions match TRBD2. The trim removed 4 bases at V and 2 bases at J, leaving 3 bases unmatched. Germline CDR1 SEHNR, CDR2 FQNEAQ (reference sequence). This CDR3 is built from 14 residues. The CDR3: CASSSTSPTDTQYF. For the CDR3, the DNA is TGTGCCAGCAGCTCGACTAGCCCCACAGATACGCAGTATTTT.

This clonotype has only a few counts. This rearrangement joins TRBV6-2 or TRBV6-3 to TRBJ1-2, with TRBD1 identical over 8 bases. This CDR3 region has 15 residues. After removal of 6 bases from V and 4 bases from J, the junction contained 10 bases not matched to a gene. From germline, CDR1 is MNHEY and CDR2 SVGEGT. The CDR3 protein is CASSRPTGDGYGYTF. CDR3 in DNA: TGTGCCAGCAGCCGACCGACAGGGGATGGCTATGGCTACACCTTC.

The V and J genes are TRBV18 and TRBJ1-4; D remains unclear. This CDR3 region has 16 residues. CDR1 is KGHSH, CDR2 LQKENI, per germline. V dropped 0 bases and J dropped 0 bases, with 8 bases sitting between them. CDR3 sequence reads: CASSPPDGPTNEKLFF. The CDR3 nucleotides read TGTGCCAGCTCACCACCTGACGGTCCAACTAATGAAAAACTGTTTTTT.

The chain combines TRBV7-9 with TRBJ1-2; possible D gene TRBD1, 5 bases. CDR3 size: 17 residues. Between the trimmed V and J ends, which lost 6 bases and 2 bases, there was a span of 22 bases. Germline V gene data show CDR1 as SEHNR and CDR2 as FQNEAQ (reference sequence). DNA of the CDR3: TGTGCCAGCAGGAGTCAGGGTATTGTGGGGATAAACTATGGCTACACCTTC. Protein: CASRSQGIVGINYGYTF.

The rearrangement joins TRBV10-3 to TRBJ2-1, with 10 bases lining up with TRBD2. The CDR3 contains 18 residues. Unmatched junction bases numbered 7, after V lost 2 bases and J lost 0 bases. The germline CDR1 and CDR2 sequences are ENHRY and SYGVKD. The CDR3 nucleotides read TGTGCCATCAGTGAGGGTCTAGCGGGAGAGCCCTCCTACAATGAGCAGTTCTTC. Residues: CAISEGLAGEPSYNEQFF.

J is TRBJ2-3 and V is TRBV11-1, with TRBD1 matching 8 bases. Germline V gene lookup returns CDR1 SGHAT and CDR2 FQDESV (reference sequence). The CDR3 length is 17 residues. The V and J ends lost 9 bases and 2 bases, in that order; junction bases with no gene match: 16. The CDR3 nucleotides read TGTGCCAGTCCTCCCCCCTCCAAGACAGGGGTCACAGATACGCAGTATTTT. Its protein product is CASPPPSKTGVTDTQYF.

This clonotype was observed a handful of times. The rearrangement joins TRBV10-3 to TRBJ1-1, with D unresolved. The CDR3 length is 12 residues. CDR1 and CDR2 from the germline V gene are ENHRY and SYGVKD. The V and J ends lost 2 bases and 2 bases respectively, with 3 bases between them. CDR3 sequence reads: CAISEPNTEAFF. Written as DNA, the CDR3 is TGTGCCATCAGTGAGCCCAACACTGAAGCTTTCTTT.

The rearrangement links TRBV3-1 to TRBJ1-4; TRBD1 aligns across 7 bases. There are 14 residues in the CDR3. CDR1 and CDR2 from the germline V gene are LGHDT and YNNKEL (reference sequence). J lost 6 bases, V lost 3 bases, and 4 bases had no gene match. The CDR3 sequence: CASSQGTAYEKLFF. As DNA, the CDR3 is TGTGCCAGCAGCCAGGGGACAGCCTATGAAAAACTGTTTTTT.

The chain employs TRBV12-3 or TRBV12-4 and TRBJ2-5; D gene unclear. V gave up 7 bases and J gave up 1 base, with 10 bases separating them. The CDR3 is 13 residues long. The CDR3, as DNA: TGTGCCAGCAAAAGGACCGGCCAAGAGACCCAGTACTTC. Its protein is CASKRTGQETQYF.